What follows is one TCR beta chain and its context. Its antigen is not yet known. No qualities accompany the bases; no much larger clone lies one base away. Libraries were made using 5' RACE. A second roughly 7 to 11 cycle PCR used a sample-barcoded 5' primer and a J-beta primer mix. A unique molecular identifier was introduced onto each TCR beta cDNA molecule by a template-switch 5' adaptor carrying 12 random nucleotides. Each sample yielded at least 3 million CDR3-containing paired-end reads. The Mint cDNA synthesis kit, primed by a TRBC-specific oligonucleotide, was used to synthesize first-strand cDNA from all RNA. Following uracil-DNA glycosylase treatment, a first 18-cycle PCR with universal primers M1SS and BC2_uni_R was performed on all cDNA. The paper's processing steps were these. Each sample was normalized by randomly selecting 1 million high-quality reads, each carrying a distinct molecular identifier. Instead of being binned into consensus sequences, reads that shared molecular identifiers were thrown out. MiTCR, run with a Q25 quality threshold and the strictest error-elimination algorithm, handled CDR3 identification, clonotype clustering and error correction. A nonparametric unseen species model using Euler transformation provided a lower-bound estimate of total TCR beta diversity. The public reads were reprocessed in TCRdb via fastp at Q25 and MiXCR, keeping in-frame beta chains. Each entry merges the rows of one CDR3 protein and shows their most common DNA and genes. The authors' filters were not applied to this entry. The sample data list 1.5 million to 2 million distinct CDR3 sequences, and about two fifths of these were observed just once. The top ten hold around 23% of the sample.

The trim is 7 bases for V and 4 bases for J, with a gap of 13 bases between the germline ends. The CDR3 spans 13 residues, from the cysteine through the phenylalanine. Of all the DNA, just the CDR3 is kept, 39 bases in frame from base 1. CDR1 SNHLY and CDR2 FYNNEI are derived from the germline V gene. This sample stems from a study of blood T cells in healthy people across ages (dated by TCRdb to about 2015). Notes on the research overall: Template switching captured roughly one uniquely barcoded TCR beta cDNA molecule per two T cells in model experiments. To track age-related changes in TCR beta repertoire diversity, the study relied on deep sequencing normalized with unique cDNA molecular identifiers. Donors of different ages were randomly distributed across sequencing lanes to avoid experimental bias. Using the same blood draw, the study looked at two additional independent replicas of 1 million unique cDNA reads for two donors, one aged 18 to 30 and the other aged 80 or older. Donors were grouped into four age groups: young (average approximately 15 years), middle-aged (39), aged (around 60) and long-lived (approximately 81). Points the paper makes about the study in general: Compared with the aged group, the long-lived group had more naive CD4+ T cells, fewer expanded clones and increased TCR diversity, suggesting age selection. Bulk unsorted PBMC profiling prevented conclusive comparison of naive and antigen-experienced compartments. Donor CMV infection status was unknown, potentially confounding age-related changes in expanded clonotypes. As age increased, observed TCR beta diversity per million T cells dropped in a roughly linear way, and a significant reduction was already evident by age about 40. Total diversity estimates from one million sequenced T cells were considered lower bounds and underestimates. There was a strong correlation between observed TCR beta diversity and the percentage of naive T cells measured by flow cytometry.

Systemically healthy Caucasian individuals from Russia, 35 to 50 in total and aged roughly 6 to 95 years, were included as donors. Ten milliliters of peripheral blood were drawn from each donor into EDTA-treated Vacutainer tubes. Ficoll-Paque density-gradient centrifugation was used to isolate PBMCs, with at least 6 million obtained per sample. Total RNA, at least 5 micrograms per sample, was extracted from PBMCs with Trizol reagent. For every donor, an aliquot of PBMCs went through flow cytometry to measure the percentages of naive CD45RAhigh/CD27high T cells. The sample comprised blood. This TCR was sampled from a human donor in good health. The sequence links TRBV2 to TRBJ1-1, with the D gene uncertain. The CDR3 has the sequence CASMLGFSTEAFF. The DNA sequence follows: TGTGCCAGCATGTTGGGATTTAGCACTGAAGCTTTCTTT.